Detailed here is one TCR beta chain. Its antigen is still unknown. Germline V lookup: CDR1 MNHEY, CDR2 SMNVEV (reference sequence). The CDR3 sequence is 13 residues long. Unmatched junction bases numbered 7, after V lost 6 bases and J lost 5 bases. CD45RO-negative, CCR7-positively selected cells formed the naive CD8 fraction, excluding terminally differentiated effector memory CD45RA+ cells. The data belong to a study of shared clonotypes between healthy human individuals. General study findings and limits: Naive CD4 clonotype sharing across several donors was around 5.5%.

This table comes from immunoSEQ multiplex PCR, and its TCRdb copy is limited to in-frame clones, with some not included. Of about 700,000 clones detected, about 90% appear once; the ten largest clones hold more than 20%. The chain couples TRBV27 to TRBJ2-7, with 7 bases fitting TRBD1. Sequencing was carried out using naive CD8+ T cells sorted from blood. The receptor comes from a man aged 25 to 45 in good health. CDR3 region: CASRTGVDDEQYF. The CDR3 region has the DNA TGTGCCAGCAGAACAGGGGTGGACGACGAGCAGTACTTC.